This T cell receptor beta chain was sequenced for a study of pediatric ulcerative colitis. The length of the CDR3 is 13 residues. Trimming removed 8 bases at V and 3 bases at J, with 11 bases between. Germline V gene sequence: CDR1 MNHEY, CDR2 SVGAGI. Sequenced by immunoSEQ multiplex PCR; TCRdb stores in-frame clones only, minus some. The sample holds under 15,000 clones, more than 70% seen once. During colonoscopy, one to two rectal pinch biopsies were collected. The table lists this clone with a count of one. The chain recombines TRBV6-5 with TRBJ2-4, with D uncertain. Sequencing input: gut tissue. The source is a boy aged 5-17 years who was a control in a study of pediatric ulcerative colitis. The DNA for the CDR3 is TGTGCCAGCCAATCGGGCGACAAAAACATTCAGTACTTC. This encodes CASQSGDKNIQYF.